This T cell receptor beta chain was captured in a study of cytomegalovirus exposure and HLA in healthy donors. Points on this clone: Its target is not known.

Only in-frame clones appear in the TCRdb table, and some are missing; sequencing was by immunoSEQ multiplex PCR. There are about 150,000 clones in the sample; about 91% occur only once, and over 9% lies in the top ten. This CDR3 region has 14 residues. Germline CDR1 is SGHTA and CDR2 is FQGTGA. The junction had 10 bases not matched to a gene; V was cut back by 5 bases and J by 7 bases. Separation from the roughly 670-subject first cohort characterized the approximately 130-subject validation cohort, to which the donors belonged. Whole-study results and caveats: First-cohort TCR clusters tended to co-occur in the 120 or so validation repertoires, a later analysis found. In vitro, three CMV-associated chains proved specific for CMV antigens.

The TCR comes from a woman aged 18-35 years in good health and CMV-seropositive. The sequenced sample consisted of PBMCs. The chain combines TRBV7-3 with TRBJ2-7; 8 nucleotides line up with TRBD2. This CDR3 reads CASSPLGGAGEQYF. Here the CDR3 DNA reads TGTGCCAGCAGCCCCCTCGGGGGGGCGGGTGAGCAGTACTTC. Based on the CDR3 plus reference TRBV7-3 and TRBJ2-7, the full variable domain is GAGVSQTPSNKVTEKGKYVELRCDPISGHTALYWYRQSLGQGPEFLIYFQGTGAADDSGLPNDRFFAVRPEGSVSTLKIQRTERGDSAVYLCASSPLGGAGEQYFGPGTRLTVT.